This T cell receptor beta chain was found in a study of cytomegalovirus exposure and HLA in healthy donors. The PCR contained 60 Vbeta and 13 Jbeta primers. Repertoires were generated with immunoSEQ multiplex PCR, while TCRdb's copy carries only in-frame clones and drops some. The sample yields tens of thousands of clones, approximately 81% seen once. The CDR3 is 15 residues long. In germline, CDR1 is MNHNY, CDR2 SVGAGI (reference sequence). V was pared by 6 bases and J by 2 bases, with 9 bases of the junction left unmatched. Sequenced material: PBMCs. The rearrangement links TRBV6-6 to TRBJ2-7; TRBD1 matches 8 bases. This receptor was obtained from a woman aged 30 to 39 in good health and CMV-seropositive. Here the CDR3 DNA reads TGTGCCAGCAGCCCCGGGACAGGCGGACCCTACGAGCAGTACTTC. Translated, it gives CASSPGTGGPYEQYF.